A selection of T cell receptor beta chains follows, all from one sample in a study of lymphopenia after photon versus proton radiotherapy. Method: immunoSEQ multiplex PCR; TCRdb's copy keeps in-frame clones and lacks some. The table includes roughly 17,000 clones, about 92% detected once. The sample was peripheral blood, taken from a patient treated with photon-based radiotherapy. The receptors derive from a woman in her thirties or forties with cholangiocarcinoma. Both conserved end residues are part of each CDR3. A D gene is named only where the DNA matches it firmly. Clone size is not always given. Where it is, it says once, few, many or a class for expanded clones.

TRBV5-4	NA	NA	TRBJ2-7	TGTGCCAGCAGCTTGGGAGGGTACAGGGACGAGCAGTACTTC	CASSLGGYRDEQYF
TRBV28	TRBD1	NA	TRBJ2-7	TGTGCCACCCACCGACAGGGAACCTACGAGCAGTACTTC	CATHRQGTYEQYF
TRBV7-8	TRBD1	NA	TRBJ2-7	TGTGCCAGCAGCTTAGCTGCCCGGGACAGGGCTGATAGGGGCTCCTACGAGCAGTACTTC	CASSLAARDRADRGSYEQYF
TRBV9	TRBD2	NA	TRBJ2-2	TGTGCCAGCAGCGCCAGCGGGAGGGGGGGAACCGGGGAGCTGTTTTTT	CASSASGRGGTGELFF
TRBV7-9	TRBD2	NA	TRBJ2-1	TGTGCCAGCAGCTCTACAGGACTAGCGGGGGCGCCGAGCAATGAGCAGTTCTTC	CASSSTGLAGAPSNEQFF
TRBV10-3	TRBD1	NA	TRBJ2-1	TGTGCCATCAGCCGGGGACAGGGGGCGCGGAATGAGCAGTTCTTC	CAISRGQGARNEQFF
TRBV6-5	NA	NA	TRBJ1-2	TGTGCCAGCAGTGGACAGAGGACAAACTATGGCTACACCTTC	CASSGQRTNYGYTF
TRBV11-2	NA	NA	TRBJ2-3	TGTGCCAGCAGCTTAGCATACCGGGGTGATACGCAGTATTTT	CASSLAYRGDTQYF
TRBV30	NA	once	TRBJ1-2	TGTGCCTGGAGGGAAGGACTTACCTATGGCTACACCTTC	CAWREGLTYGYTF
TRBV4-2	NA	NA	TRBJ1-2	TGTGCCAGCAGCCTTGGTCAAACCCTTATCAACTATGGCTACACCTTC	CASSLGQTLINYGYTF
TRBV11-2	NA	once	TRBJ2-3	TGTGCCAGCACCTCTAGGGGGAGGCCAGATACGCAGTATTTT	CASTSRGRPDTQYF
TRBV27	NA	NA	TRBJ1-1	TGTGCCAGCATTAGAGGTGGGGTGAACACTGAAGCTTTCTTT	CASIRGGVNTEAFF
TRBV5-1	TRBD2	NA	TRBJ2-3	TGCGCCAGCAGCACTTCTAGCGGGGGTTGGAGCACAGATACGCAGTATTTT	CASSTSSGGWSTDTQYF
TRBV4-1	NA	NA	TRBJ1-1	TGCGCCAGCAGCCAACAAAGGGGAGATCCAGAAGCTTTCTTT	CASSQQRGDPEAFF
TRBV7-9	NA	NA	TRBJ1-4	TGTGCCAGCAGCTTGGCCCAGGGTAGAGACGAAAAACTGTTTTTT	CASSLAQGRDEKLFF
TRBV5-1	TRBD1	few	TRBJ1-1	TGCGCCAGCAGCTTGGGACAGGGACGAACTGAAGCTTTCTTT	CASSLGQGRTEAFF
TRBV6-4	NA	few	TRBJ1-2	TGTGCCAGCAGGGGGAACTATGGCTACACCTTC	CASRGNYGYTF
TRBV19	NA	NA	TRBJ2-3	TGTGCCAGTAGTATTTCAGATACGCAGTATTTT	CASSISDTQYF
TRBV6-1	NA	NA	TRBJ1-5	TGTGCCAGCAGTCAGACTTCAGGTGCTCAGCCCCAGCATTTT	CASSQTSGAQPQHF
TRBV29-1	NA	NA	TRBJ1-1	TGCAGCGTCGATGACAGAAGTGAAGCTTTCTTT	CSVDDRSEAFF
TRBV2	NA	NA	TRBJ1-2	TGTGCCAGCAGTGAATGGCGGAGCACACCAGGAGGCTACACCTTC	CASSEWRSTPGGYTF
TRBV7-8	TRBD2	NA	TRBJ2-3	TGTGCCAGCAGCCTCAGCGGGAGTGAAGATACGCAGTATTTT	CASSLSGSEDTQYF
TRBV7-9	TRBD1	NA	TRBJ1-3	TGTGCCAGCAGTTCGTCCGGGACAGAACATTTAAACACCATATATTTT	CASSSSGTEHLNTIYF
TRBV25-1	TRBD1	once	TRBJ1-1	TGTGCCAGCACCAGACAGGGGGCTACTGAAGCTTTCTTT	CASTRQGATEAFF
TRBV27	NA	NA	TRBJ2-7	TGTGCCAGCAGGCGCTCCTACGTGGACGCCGAGCAGTACTTC	CASRRSYVDAEQYF
TRBV19	TRBD1	NA	TRBJ1-6	TGTGCCAGTAGCCCGGAGGGGGCCCTTACCCTCCACTTT	CASSPEGALTLHF
TRBV2	TRBD1	NA	TRBJ1-2	TGTGCCAGCACCGTCAGGGGGCAAGTGAACTATGGCTACACCTTC	CASTVRGQVNYGYTF
TRBV7-2	NA	NA	TRBJ2-3	TGTGCCAGCAGCTTAGCGGGGGGGCCTGGCACAGATACGCAGTATTTT	CASSLAGGPGTDTQYF
TRBV4-2	NA	NA	TRBJ2-7	TGTGCCAGCAGCCAAGATAATTGGGAAAAGGAGCAGTACTTC	CASSQDNWEKEQYF
TRBV4-3	NA	NA	TRBJ1-6	TGCGCCAGCAGCCAAGAGGCGCACCTCAATAATTCACCCCTCCACTTT	CASSQEAHLNNSPLHF
TRBV19	NA	NA	TRBJ1-2	TGTGCCAGTACGGAGGGCTATGGCTACACCTTC	CASTEGYGYTF
TRBV6-5	NA	NA	TRBJ1-6	TGTGCCAGCAGTTACGACACAGGGAGGCCCCTCCACTTT	CASSYDTGRPLHF
TRBV30	NA	few	TRBJ1-5	TGTGCCTGGAGTGGGGGCAATCAGCCCCAGCATTTT	CAWSGGNQPQHF
TRBV7-6	NA	NA	TRBJ1-3	TGTGCCAGCAGTTCATCGGGGGGTGCTGGAAACACCATATATTTT	CASSSSGGAGNTIYF
TRBV14	NA	NA	TRBJ1-1	TGTGCCAGCAGCCAAGATCTAGGGCCGAACACTGAAGCTTTCTTT	CASSQDLGPNTEAFF
TRBV10-1	NA	NA	TRBJ1-4	TGCGCCAGCACCAGCATTGCAACTAATGAAAAACTGTTTTTT	CASTSIATNEKLFF
TRBV5-1	NA	NA	TRBJ1-2	TGCGCCAGCACCCCTGGACAGACTAACTATGGCTACACCTTC	CASTPGQTNYGYTF
TRBV29-1	NA	NA	TRBJ2-1	TGCAGCGTTCATAACAGGGACCCGGATGTCGGTGAGCAGTTCTTC	CSVHNRDPDVGEQFF
TRBV30	TRBD1	NA	TRBJ1-1	TGTGCCTGGAGCGCCTGGGACAGGGCCACTGAAGCTTTCTTT	CAWSAWDRATEAFF
TRBV7-8	NA	once	TRBJ2-5	TGTGCCAGCAGCTTATTACACGTTGGGGCGGAGACCCAGTACTTC	CASSLLHVGAETQYF
TRBV5-6	TRBD1	NA	TRBJ1-1	TGTGCCAGCAGCTTGGGACAGGGAGCTGAAGCTTTCTTT	CASSLGQGAEAFF
TRBV28	TRBD1	NA	TRBJ1-1	TGTGCCAGCAGGCCTCGGGGGGCAGGGGGAGCTTTCTTT	CASRPRGAGGAFF
TRBV30	NA	NA	TRBJ2-2	TGTGCCTGGAGTGTACAAGGGGTGGACACCGGGGAGCTGTTTTTT	CAWSVQGVDTGELFF
TRBV14	TRBD2	few	TRBJ2-5	TGTGCCAGCAGCCCAATCCCGGGACTAGGAGAATGGGGGCAAGAGACCCAGTACTTC	CASSPIPGLGEWGQETQYF